Shown below are 24 T cell receptor beta chains from a single sample sequenced in a study of blood T cell repertoires in COVID-19. Method: immunoSEQ multiplex PCR; TCRdb's copy keeps in-frame clones and lacks some. The sample records 90,000 or so clones, about nine tenths being singletons. The sequenced sample was peripheral blood. The receptors stem from a man aged 60 to 69 with acute or convalescent COVID-19.

The rearrangement joins TRBV2 to TRBJ1-5, with D perhaps matching TRBD1 (6 bases). This CDR3 region has 15 residues. CDR1 SNHLY and CDR2 FYNNEI come from the germline V gene. Trimming removed 6 bases from V and 0 bases from J, with 12 bases in between. The CDR3 nucleotides are TGTGCCAGCAGCCCCTCGACAGGTAGCAATCAGCCCCAGCATTTT. Translation gives CASSPSTGSNQPQHF. The full variable domain, in which reference TRBV2 and TRBJ1-5 provide the parts outside the CDR3, is EPEVTQTPSHQVTQMGQEVILRCVPISNHLYFYWYRQILGQKVEFLVSFYNNEISEKSEIFDDQFSVERPDGSNFTLKIRSTKLEDSAMYFCASSPSTGSNQPQHFGDGTRLSIL.

This chain joins TRBV5-1 and TRBJ1-1; 8 bases map to TRBD1. The trim removed 3 bases at V and 3 bases at J, leaving 7 bases unmatched. Germline values: CDR1 SGHRS, CDR2 YFSETQ. This CDR3 has 15 amino acids. CDR3 nucleotide sequence: TGCGCCAGCAGCTCCCGGACAGGGACGCACACTGAAGCTTTCTTT. Translated: CASSSRTGTHTEAFF. Using reference TRBV5-1 and TRBJ1-1 for the parts outside the CDR3, the full variable domain is KAGVTQTPRYLIKTRGQQVTLSCSPISGHRSVSWYQQTPGQGLQFLFEYFSETQRNKGNFPGRFSGRQFSNSRSEMNVSTLELGDSALYLCASSSRTGTHTEAFFGQGTRLTVV.

V usage is TRBV6-5 and J usage is TRBJ1-2; 7 bases fit TRBD1. The CDR3 extends over 14 amino acids. The ends lost 2 bases at V and 14 bases at J; junction bases unmatched: 14. From germline, CDR1 is MNHEY and CDR2 SVGAGI. Here the CDR3 DNA reads TGTGCCAGCAGTTACCACCGGGACAGCCTACTGCTAACCTTC. It specifies CASSYHRDSLLLTF.

This clone came up a few times. The rearrangement links TRBV6-4 to TRBJ1-1, with a possible D match to TRBD1 (5 bases). The CDR3 runs 14 residues. The germline V and J ends were trimmed by 4 bases and 1 base, with 10 bases remaining between them. Per germline, CDR1 MRHNA and CDR2 SNTAGT. CDR3 sequence: CASSVQERNTEAFF. CDR3 bases: TGTGCCAGCAGTGTACAGGAGAGGAACACTGAAGCTTTCTTT.

J is TRBJ1-3 and V is TRBV6-5, with TRBD1 identical over 7 bases. The germline V gene has CDR1 MNHEY and CDR2 SVGAGI. The CDR3 runs 14 residues. The V gene end was trimmed by 5 bases and the J gene end by 2 bases; junction bases not matched to a gene: 3. CDR3 DNA: TGTGCCAGCAGTCCAGACAGGGCTGGAAACACCATATATTTT. Translated, it gives CASSPDRAGNTIYF.

This clone was found once. The J gene is TRBJ1-2, the V gene TRBV5-1, with 8 positions matching TRBD1. This CDR3 contains 15 residues. Unmatched junction bases numbered 5, after V lost 3 bases and J lost 1 base. Germline V CDR1 and CDR2: SGHRS, YFSETQ. The CDR3 sequence: CASSSGQGLNYGYTF. DNA of the CDR3: TGCGCCAGCAGCTCCGGACAGGGCCTTAACTATGGCTACACCTTC.

The V call is TRBV19, the J call TRBJ2-4; no reliable D call. The CDR3 runs to 15 residues. The V end lost 5 bases, the J end lost 6 bases, and 17 bases lay between the germline ends. Per germline, CDR1 LNHDA and CDR2 SQIVND (reference sequence). This CDR3 reads CASSLRASNPNIQYF. In DNA form, the CDR3 reads TGTGCCAGTAGTCTTCGCGCTTCAAATCCAAACATTCAGTACTTC.

The CDR3 DNA reads as TGTGCCAGCAGTTATCGGCTAGCGGGGATCACAGATACGCAGTATTTT. Amino acids: CASSYRLAGITDTQYF. J is TRBJ2-3 and V is TRBV6-5, with 9 bases matching TRBD2. Germline CDR1 MNHEY, CDR2 SVGAGI. The CDR3 extends over 16 amino acids. The junction had 6 bases not matched to a gene; V was cut back by 3 bases and J by 2 bases.

This chain joins TRBV4-1 and TRBJ2-3; 12 nucleotides line up with TRBD2. After removal of 4 bases from V and 5 bases from J, the junction contained 4 bases not matched to a gene. Looked up from germline, CDR1 is MGHRA and CDR2 is YSYEKL. CDR3 length: 15 amino acids. The chain's CDR3 is CASSLGTSGLDTQYF. The CDR3 bases are TGCGCCAGCAGCCTAGGGACTAGCGGGTTAGATACGCAGTATTTT.

Only one count was recorded for this clone. The chain combines TRBV30 with TRBJ1-2; D is possibly TRBD1 (5 bases). The length of the CDR3 is 16 residues. V lost 1 base, J lost 5 bases, and 20 bases lay in between. The germline gives CDR1 GTSNPN, CDR2 SVGIG (reference sequence). CDR3 DNA sequence: TGTGCCTGGAGTGCCTCGAGCGGGCAGGGTGGATATGGCTACACCTTC. Its translation: CAWSASSGQGGYGYTF.

The chain has TRBV7-8 and TRBJ2-1, with 8 bases identical to TRBD1. The CDR3 sequence is 17 residues long. The junction had 8 bases not matched to a gene; V was cut back by 1 base and J by 3 bases. From germline, CDR1 is SGHVS and CDR2 FQNEAQ. CDR3 protein: CASSLDFRGLLYNEQFF. The CDR3 nucleotides read TGTGCCAGCAGCTTAGACTTCAGGGGGCTCCTCTACAATGAGCAGTTCTTC.

This rearrangement joins TRBV11-2 to TRBJ1-4, with D possibly matching TRBD1 (5 bases). The CDR3 is 14 residues long. Germline V CDR1 and CDR2: SGHAT, FQNNGV. The ends were cut back, 2 bases at V and 7 bases at J, with 11 bases in the middle. The CDR3 bases are TGTGCCAGCAGCTTAAGGGGTTTCGGTGAAAAACTGTTTTTT. Protein: CASSLRGFGEKLFF. The full variable domain, rest sourced from reference TRBV11-2 and TRBJ1-4, is EAGVAQSPRYKIIEKRQSVAFWCNPISGHATLYWYQQILGQGPKLLIQFQNNGVVDDSQLPKDRFSAERLKGVDSTLKIQPAKLEDSAVYLCASSLRGFGEKLFFGSGTQLSVL.

The genes are TRBV2 and TRBJ2-5, with 8 bases aligning to TRBD1. This CDR3 is 13 amino acids long. The J segment lost 5 bases and the V segment lost 7 bases, leaving 6 bases of the junction unmatched. Germline V gene data show CDR1 as SNHLY and CDR2 as FYNNEI. The CDR3 DNA is TGTGCCAGCAAAGACAGGGGTGCGGAGACCCAGTACTTC. Its protein is CASKDRGAETQYF.

The chain combines TRBV13 with TRBJ2-5, with D perhaps TRBD1 (5 bases). Trimming pared 3 bases from V and 4 bases from J, leaving 12 bases between. The CDR3 totals 14 residues. CDR1 is PRHDT, CDR2 FYEKMQ, per germline (reference sequence). The CDR3 is CASSFPLRGETQYF. The CDR3 DNA reads TGTGCCAGCAGCTTTCCGCTTAGGGGAGAGACCCAGTACTTC. Full variable domain (missing parts from reference TRBV13 and TRBJ2-5): AAGVIQSPRHLIKEKRETATLKCYPIPRHDTVYWYQQGPGQDPQFLISFYEKMQSDKGSIPDRFSAQQFSDYHSELNMSSLELGDSALYFCASSFPLRGETQYFGPGTRLLVL.

The CDR3 sequence: CSVEPGGGYTF. The CDR3 DNA sequence: TGCAGCGTTGAACCAGGGGGTGGCTACACCTTC. The rearrangement joins TRBV29-1 to TRBJ1-2; TRBD1 matches 7 bases. Germline CDR1 is SQVTM and CDR2 is ANQGSEA. The CDR3 totals 11 residues. V trimming: 2 bases; J trimming: 7 bases; junction bases outside the gene matches: 1.

The chain couples TRBV6-5 to TRBJ2-7; perhaps TRBD2 as D (6 bases). Trimming pared 6 bases from V and 2 bases from J, leaving 14 bases between. Looked up from germline, CDR1 is MNHEY and CDR2 is SVGAGI. This CDR3 is 14 amino acids long. This CDR3 is CASSLRGLPYEQYF. In DNA form, the CDR3 reads TGTGCCAGCAGCCTGAGGGGACTGCCCTACGAGCAGTACTTC.

This sequence joins TRBV18 and TRBJ1-2; 7 nucleotides line up with TRBD1. This CDR3 spans 14 amino acids. The germline V gene has CDR1 KGHSH and CDR2 LQKENI. With V trimmed by 6 bases and J by 3 bases, 7 bases remained unmatched. This CDR3 is CASSGQLGDYGYTF. The CDR3, as DNA: TGTGCCAGCTCGGGACAGCTGGGCGACTATGGCTACACCTTC.

The chain employs TRBV24-1 and TRBJ2-7, with D possibly TRBD1 on 5 matching bases. Germline assignment: CDR1 KGHDR and CDR2 SFDVKD. V lost 6 bases, J lost 1 base, and 12 bases lay in between. This CDR3 region has 14 residues. The CDR3 DNA follows: TGTGCCACCAGTCCGGACACACCATCCTACGAGCAGTACTTC. It codes for CATSPDTPSYEQYF.

This clone was counted a few times. The chain uses TRBV11-3 and TRBJ2-7; 8 bases fit TRBD1. Germline loops: CDR1 SGHNT, CDR2 YENEEA. The CDR3 runs to 15 residues. The junction had 4 bases not matched to a gene; V was cut back by 0 bases and J by 3 bases. CDR3 in amino acids: CASSLEAGQVYEQYF. The DNA of the CDR3 is TGTGCCAGCAGCTTAGAGGCGGGACAGGTCTACGAGCAGTACTTC.

V is TRBV25-1 and J is TRBJ1-2; D perhaps matches TRBD1 (5 bases). Germline assignment: CDR1 MGHDK and CDR2 SYGVNS. The CDR3 consists of 12 residues. V was cut by 6 bases and J by 3 bases, with 8 bases left in between. In DNA, the CDR3 is TGTGCCAGCAGGACAGACTACTATGGCTACACCTTC. This gives the protein CASRTDYYGYTF.

This clone was observed once. The chain joins TRBV30 to TRBJ1-6; no definite D call. With 3 bases removed from V and 6 bases from J, the gap between germline ends came to 3 bases. The CDR3 loop spans 11 amino acids. Germline loops: CDR1 GTSNPN, CDR2 SVGIG (reference sequence). In nucleotides, the CDR3 is TGTGCCTGGAGCCTTAATTCACCCCTCCACTTT. It codes for CAWSLNSPLHF. The whole variable domain, remainder taken from reference TRBV30 and TRBJ1-6, is SQTIHQWPATLVQPVGSPLSLECTVEGTSNPNLYWYRQAAGRGLQLLFYSVGIGQISSEVPQNLSASRPQDRQFILSSKKLLLSDSGFYLCAWSLNSPLHFGNGTRLTVT.

The V and J genes are TRBV5-1 and TRBJ2-3; 10 nucleotides align to TRBD1. Germline V CDR1 and CDR2: SGHRS, YFSETQ. V shed 2 bases and J 2 bases; nucleotides not matched to a gene: 11. The CDR3 totals 18 residues. The CDR3 loop is CASSFGSRTGGYTDTQYF. For the CDR3, the DNA is TGCGCCAGCAGCTTTGGCTCGAGGACAGGGGGTTACACAGATACGCAGTATTTT.

This clone was observed a single time. V is TRBV24-1 and J is TRBJ1-2; D possibly corresponds to TRBD1 (5 bases). The CDR3 contains 14 residues. The V gene lost 4 bases and the J gene lost 3 bases, with 11 bases spanning the gap. CDR1 and CDR2 (germline): KGHDR, SFDVKD. In nucleotides, the CDR3 is TGTGCCACCAGTGACCCAGGGTCTTACTATGGCTACACCTTC. Protein sequence: CATSDPGSYYGYTF.

The V and J genes are TRBV3-1 (or the pseudogene TRBV3-2) and TRBJ1-4; 7 bases fit TRBD1. This CDR3 comprises 17 residues. Germline trimming cut 3 bases from V and 4 bases from J; bases unmatched to any gene: 11. The germline CDR1 and CDR2 sequences are LGHDT and YNNKEL (reference sequence). CDR3 in DNA: TGTGCCAGCAGCCACCCCCGCCGGGACAGATTTAATGAAAAACTGTTTTTT. Translating gives CASSHPRRDRFNEKLFF.